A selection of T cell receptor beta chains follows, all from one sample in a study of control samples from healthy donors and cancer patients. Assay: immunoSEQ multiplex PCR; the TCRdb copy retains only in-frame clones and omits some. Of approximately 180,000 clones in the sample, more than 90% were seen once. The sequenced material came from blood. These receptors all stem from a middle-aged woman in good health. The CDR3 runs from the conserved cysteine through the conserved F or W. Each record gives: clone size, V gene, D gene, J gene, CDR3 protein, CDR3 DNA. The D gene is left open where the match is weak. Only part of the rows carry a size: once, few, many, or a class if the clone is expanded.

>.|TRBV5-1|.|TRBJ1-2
CASSLRVNYGYTF
TGCGCCAGCAGCTTAAGGGTCAACTATGGCTACACCTTC
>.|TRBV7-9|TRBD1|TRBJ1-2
CASSLTSGQGSGGYTF
TGTGCCAGCAGCCTAACATCCGGACAGGGTTCGGGGGGCTACACCTTC
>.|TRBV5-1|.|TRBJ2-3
CASSLQDTDTQYF
TGCGCCAGCAGCTTACAGGACACAGATACGCAGTATTTT
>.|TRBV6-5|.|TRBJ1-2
CASRLGADGYTF
TGTGCCAGCCGTTTGGGGGCAGATGGCTACACCTTC
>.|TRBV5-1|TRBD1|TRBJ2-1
CASSIGTGGYNEQFF
TGCGCCAGCAGCATAGGGACAGGAGGATACAATGAGCAGTTCTTC
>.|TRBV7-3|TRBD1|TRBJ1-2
CASSLTGGAGYGYTF
TGTGCCAGCAGCCTTACAGGGGGCGCAGGGTATGGCTACACCTTC
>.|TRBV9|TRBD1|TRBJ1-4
CASSAGQGRSEKLFF
TGTGCCAGCAGCGCTGGACAGGGGAGGAGTGAAAAACTGTTTTTT
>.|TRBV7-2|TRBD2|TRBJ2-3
CASSLGLAGNTDTQYF
TGTGCCAGCAGCTTAGGACTAGCGGGGAACACAGATACGCAGTATTTT
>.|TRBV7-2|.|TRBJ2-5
CASTGRGVATQYF
TGTGCCAGCACTGGGAGGGGGGTCGCGACCCAGTACTTC
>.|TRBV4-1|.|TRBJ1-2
CASSQLGRSDYGYTF
TGCGCCAGCAGCCAGCTCGGCCGGAGTGACTATGGCTACACCTTC
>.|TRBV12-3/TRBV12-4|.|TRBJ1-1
CASLLGGNTEAFF
TGTGCCAGCCTCCTCGGGGGGAACACTGAAGCTTTCTTT
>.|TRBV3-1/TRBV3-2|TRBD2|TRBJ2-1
CASSRIAGGLYNEQFF
TGTGCCAGCAGCCGGATAGCGGGGGGACTCTACAATGAGCAGTTCTTC
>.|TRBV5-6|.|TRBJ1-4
CASSTGQRLNEKLFF
TGTGCCAGCAGCACCGGACAGAGACTAAATGAAAAACTGTTTTTT
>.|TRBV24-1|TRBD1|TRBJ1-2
CATSDCFGGDRGHGYTF
TGTGCCACCAGTGATTGCTTTGGGGGGGACAGGGGGCATGGCTACACCTTC
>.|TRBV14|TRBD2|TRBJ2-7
CASSPTGTSGVSYEQYF
TGTGCCAGCAGCCCAACCGGGACTAGCGGGGTCTCCTACGAGCAGTACTTC
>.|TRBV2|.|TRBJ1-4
CASSGGTRGGEKLFF
TGTGCCAGCAGTGGTGGTACCCGGGGGGGTGAAAAACTGTTTTTT
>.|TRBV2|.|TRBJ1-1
CASSKGSTEAFF
TGTGCCAGCTCAAAGGGCAGCACTGAAGCTTTCTTT
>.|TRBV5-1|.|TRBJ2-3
CASSLRASLSTDTQYF
TGCGCCAGCAGCTTGAGAGCGAGCCTTAGCACAGATACGCAGTATTTT
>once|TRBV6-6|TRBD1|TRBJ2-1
CASSSPTGGSYEQFF
TGTGCCAGCAGCTCCCCCACAGGGGGGAGTTACGAGCAGTTCTTC
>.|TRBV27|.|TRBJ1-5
CASSLSRGDQPQHF
TGTGCCAGCAGTTTATCGCGAGGGGATCAGCCCCAGCATTTT
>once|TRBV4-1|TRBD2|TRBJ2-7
CASSQDGSGGSSYEQYF
TGCGCCAGCAGCCAAGATGGGTCAGGCGGGAGCTCCTACGAGCAGTACTTC
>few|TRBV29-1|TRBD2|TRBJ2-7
CSVLSGAGYEQYF
TGCAGCGTCCTTAGCGGGGCCGGCTACGAGCAGTACTTC
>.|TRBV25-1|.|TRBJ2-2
CASSLPTGTGELFF
TGTGCCAGCAGTCTACCGACAGGCACCGGGGAGCTGTTTTTT
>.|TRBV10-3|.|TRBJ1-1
CAISSRNTEAFF
TGTGCCATCTCCTCTAGGAACACTGAAGCTTTCTTT
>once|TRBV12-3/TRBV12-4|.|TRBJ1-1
CASSLNVPGVAFF
TGTGCCAGCAGTTTAAACGTACCAGGTGTTGCTTTCTTT
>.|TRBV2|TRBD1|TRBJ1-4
CASSETDRGADEKLFF
TGTGCCAGCAGTGAGACCGACAGGGGAGCGGACGAAAAACTGTTTTTT
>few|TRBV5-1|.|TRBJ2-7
CASSFEGGTSYEQYF
TGCGCCAGCAGCTTCGAGGGGGGGACTTCCTACGAGCAGTACTTC
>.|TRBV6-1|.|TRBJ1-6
CASSERKDFAPLHF
TGTGCCAGCAGTGAAAGGAAAGATTTCGCACCCCTCCACTTT
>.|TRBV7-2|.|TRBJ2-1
CASSLEQGYNEQFF
TGTGCCAGCAGCTTGGAACAGGGTTACAATGAGCAGTTCTTC